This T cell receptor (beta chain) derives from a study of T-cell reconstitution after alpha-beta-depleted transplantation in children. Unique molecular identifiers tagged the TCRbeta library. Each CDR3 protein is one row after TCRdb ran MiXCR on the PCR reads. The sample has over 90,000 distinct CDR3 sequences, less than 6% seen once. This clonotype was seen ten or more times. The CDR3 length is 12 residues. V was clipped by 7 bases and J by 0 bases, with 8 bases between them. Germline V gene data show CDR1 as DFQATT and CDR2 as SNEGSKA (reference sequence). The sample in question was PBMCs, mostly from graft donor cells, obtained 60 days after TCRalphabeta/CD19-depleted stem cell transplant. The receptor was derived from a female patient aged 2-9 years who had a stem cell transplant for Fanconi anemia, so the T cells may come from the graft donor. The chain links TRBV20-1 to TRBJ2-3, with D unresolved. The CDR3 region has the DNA TGCAGTGGGGTTCCTAGCACAGATACGCAGTATTTT. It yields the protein CSGVPSTDTQYF.